This T cell receptor beta chain was recovered during a study of cytomegalovirus exposure and HLA in healthy donors. By share, this clone counts as medium-sized. V gave up 3 bases and J gave up 7 bases; unmatched junction bases: 4. The length of the CDR3 is 14 residues. Germline V gene lookup returns CDR1 MRHNA and CDR2 SNTAGT. The study ran its PCR with 60 Vbeta and 13 Jbeta primers. Only in-frame clones appear in the TCRdb table, and some are missing; sequencing was by immunoSEQ multiplex PCR. The repertoire has some 140,000 clones, around 83% of them found once; the top ten carry 1% to 1.5%. The V and J genes are TRBV6-4 and TRBJ2-2, with TRBD2 matching 8 bases. The TCR was taken from a male donor in good health and CMV-seropositive. Sequencing was performed on PBMCs. Here the CDR3 reads CASSEGLEVGELFF. CDR3 in DNA: TGTGCCAGCAGTGAGGGACTAGAGGTCGGGGAGCTGTTTTTT.